The sequence of this TCR beta chain was determined in a study of T cells after yellow fever vaccination. TCRdb used MiXCR to reprocess the 5' RACE reads, holding one entry per CDR3 protein. The sample includes about 74,000 distinct CDR3 sequences, around 6.5% of them seen just once. The TCR sequence derives from a man younger than 30 who received the YFV17D yellow fever vaccine. The source material was CD8+ T cells sorted from PBMCs, sampled 4 to 6 days after the first yellow fever vaccination.

CDR3 sequence (DNA): TGTGCCAGCAGTTTCGACAATGAGCAGTTCTTC. The encoded protein is CASSFDNEQFF. The V gene is TRBV12-3 or TRBV12-4, the J gene TRBJ2-1; D remains ambiguous. V lost 3 bases and J 5 bases, leaving 2 bases between the germline ends. CDR3 length: 11 amino acids.